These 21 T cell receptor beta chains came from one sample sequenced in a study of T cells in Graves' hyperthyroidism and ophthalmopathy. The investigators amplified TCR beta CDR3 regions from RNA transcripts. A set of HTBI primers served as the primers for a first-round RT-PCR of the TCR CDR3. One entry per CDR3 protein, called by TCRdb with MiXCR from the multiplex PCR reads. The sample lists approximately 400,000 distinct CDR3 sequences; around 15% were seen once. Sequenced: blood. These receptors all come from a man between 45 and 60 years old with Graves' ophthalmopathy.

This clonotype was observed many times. The CDR3 here is CASSQFGGRDEKLFF. CDR3 nucleotide sequence: TGTGCCAGCAGCCAATTCGGGGGGCGAGACGAAAAACTGTTTTTT. The rearrangement links TRBV3-1 to TRBJ1-4; D may be TRBD1 (6 bases). V lost 2 bases, J lost 8 bases, and 15 bases lay in between. CDR1 is LGHDT, CDR2 YNNKEL, per germline (reference sequence). CDR3 length: 15 residues.

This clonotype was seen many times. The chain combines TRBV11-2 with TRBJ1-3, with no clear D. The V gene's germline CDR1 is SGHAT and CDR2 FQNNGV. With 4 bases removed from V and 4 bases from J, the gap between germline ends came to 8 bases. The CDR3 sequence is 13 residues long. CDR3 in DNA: TGTGCCAGCAGCTCGAGTCCAGGAAACACCATATATTTT. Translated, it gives CASSSSPGNTIYF.

The chain's CDR3 is CASGLSGRGSYEQYF. For the CDR3, the DNA is TGTGCCAGCGGCCTCTCTGGACGGGGCTCCTACGAGCAGTACTTC. The chain carries TRBV28 and TRBJ2-7, with a weak D call TRBD2 (5 bases). Per the germline V gene, CDR1 is MDHEN and CDR2 is SYDVKM. The CDR3 runs to 15 residues. V dropped 8 bases and J dropped 0 bases, with 17 bases sitting between them.

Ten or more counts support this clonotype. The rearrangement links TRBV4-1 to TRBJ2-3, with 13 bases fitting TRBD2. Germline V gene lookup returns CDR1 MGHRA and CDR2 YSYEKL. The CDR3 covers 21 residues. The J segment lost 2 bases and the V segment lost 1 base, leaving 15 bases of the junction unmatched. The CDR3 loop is CASSQVSGTSGTLRPTDTQYF. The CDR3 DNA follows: TGCGCCAGCAGCCAAGTGTCCGGGACTAGCGGGACCCTACGCCCCACAGATACGCAGTATTTT.

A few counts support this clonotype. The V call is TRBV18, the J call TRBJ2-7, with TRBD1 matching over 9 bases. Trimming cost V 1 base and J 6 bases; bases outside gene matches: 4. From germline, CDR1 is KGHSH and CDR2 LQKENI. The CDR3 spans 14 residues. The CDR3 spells CASSPRTGVPEQYF. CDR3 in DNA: TGTGCCAGCTCACCACGGACAGGGGTCCCCGAGCAGTACTTC.

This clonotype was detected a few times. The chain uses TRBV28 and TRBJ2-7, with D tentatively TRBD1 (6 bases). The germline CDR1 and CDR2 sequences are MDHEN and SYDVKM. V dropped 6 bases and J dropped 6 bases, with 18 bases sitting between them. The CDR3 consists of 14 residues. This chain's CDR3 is CASRLGAGRPEQYF. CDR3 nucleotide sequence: TGTGCCAGCAGGCTGGGGGCCGGCCGGCCCGAGCAGTACTTC.

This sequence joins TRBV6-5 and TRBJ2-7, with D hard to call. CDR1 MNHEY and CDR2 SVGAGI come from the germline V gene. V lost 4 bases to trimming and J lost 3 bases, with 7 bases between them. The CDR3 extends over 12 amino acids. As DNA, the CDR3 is TGTGCCAGCAGTTCGTGGGGCTACGAGCAGTACTTC. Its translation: CASSSWGYEQYF.

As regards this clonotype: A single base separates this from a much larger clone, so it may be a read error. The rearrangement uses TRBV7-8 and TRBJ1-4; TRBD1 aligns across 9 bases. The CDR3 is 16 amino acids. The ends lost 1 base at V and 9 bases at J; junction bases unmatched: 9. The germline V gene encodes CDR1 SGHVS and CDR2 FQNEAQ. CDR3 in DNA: TGTGCCAGCAGCTTAGAGGGGGAACAGGGGGCGAAAAAACTGTTTTTT. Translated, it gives CASSLEGEQGAKKLFF.

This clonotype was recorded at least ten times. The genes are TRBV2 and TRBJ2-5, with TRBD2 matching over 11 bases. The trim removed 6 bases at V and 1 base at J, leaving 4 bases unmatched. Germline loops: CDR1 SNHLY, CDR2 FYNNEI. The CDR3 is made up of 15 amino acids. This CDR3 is CASRRTSGFQETQYF. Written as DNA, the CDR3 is TGTGCCAGCAGAAGGACTAGCGGGTTCCAAGAGACCCAGTACTTC.

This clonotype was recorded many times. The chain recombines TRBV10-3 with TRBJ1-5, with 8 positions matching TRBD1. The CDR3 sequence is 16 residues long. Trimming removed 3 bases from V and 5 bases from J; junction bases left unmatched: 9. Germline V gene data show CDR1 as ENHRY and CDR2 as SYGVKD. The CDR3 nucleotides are TGTGCCATCAGTGAAGCCCGGCCGGGACAGGATCAGCCCCAGCATTTT. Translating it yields CAISEARPGQDQPQHF.

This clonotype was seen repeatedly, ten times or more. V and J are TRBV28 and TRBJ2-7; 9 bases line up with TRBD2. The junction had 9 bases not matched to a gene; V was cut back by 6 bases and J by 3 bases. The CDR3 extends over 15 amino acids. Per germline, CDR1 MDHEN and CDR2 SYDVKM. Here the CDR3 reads CASSAGGRGIYEQYF. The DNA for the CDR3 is TGTGCCAGCAGCGCGGGGGGGCGCGGGATCTACGAGCAGTACTTC.

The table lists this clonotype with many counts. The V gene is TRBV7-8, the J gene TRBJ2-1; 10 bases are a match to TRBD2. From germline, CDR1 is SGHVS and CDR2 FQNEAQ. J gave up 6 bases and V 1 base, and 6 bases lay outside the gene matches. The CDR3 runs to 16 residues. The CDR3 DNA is TGTGCCAGCAGCTTAGAATTCCTAGCGGGGGCCAATGAGCAGTTCTTC. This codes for CASSLEFLAGANEQFF.

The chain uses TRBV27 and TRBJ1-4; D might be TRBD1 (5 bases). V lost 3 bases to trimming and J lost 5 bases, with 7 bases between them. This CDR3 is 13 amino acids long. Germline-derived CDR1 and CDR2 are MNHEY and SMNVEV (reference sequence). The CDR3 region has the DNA TGTGCCAGCAGTTTCGGGGGGAATGAAAAACTGTTTTTT. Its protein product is CASSFGGNEKLFF.

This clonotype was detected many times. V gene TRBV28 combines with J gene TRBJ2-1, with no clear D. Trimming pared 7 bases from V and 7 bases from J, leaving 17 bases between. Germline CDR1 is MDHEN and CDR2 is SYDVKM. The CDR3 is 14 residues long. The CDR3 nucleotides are TGTGCCAGCACCCCGTGGGTAGTTGGTAATGAGCAGTTCTTC. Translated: CASTPWVVGNEQFF.

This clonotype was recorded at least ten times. CDR3 sequence (DNA): TGTGCCAGCAGCCAGAAACAGGGAAACGAGCAGTACTTC. This translates into CASSQKQGNEQYF. The rearrangement joins TRBV7-6 to TRBJ2-7, with D possibly being TRBD1 (6 bases). The germline V gene has CDR1 SGHVS and CDR2 FNYEAQ. V was clipped by 5 bases and J by 5 bases, with 13 bases between them. The CDR3 consists of 13 residues.

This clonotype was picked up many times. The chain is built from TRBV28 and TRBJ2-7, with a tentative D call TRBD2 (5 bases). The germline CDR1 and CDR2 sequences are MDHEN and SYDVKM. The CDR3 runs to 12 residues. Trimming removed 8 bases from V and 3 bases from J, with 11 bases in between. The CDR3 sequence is CASLGRGYEQYF. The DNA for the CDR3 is TGTGCCAGCCTGGGCCGGGGCTACGAGCAGTACTTC.

The CDR3 sequence is CSARVMGNPYEQYF. The CDR3, as DNA: TGCAGTGCTAGAGTAATGGGAAATCCCTACGAGCAGTACTTC. The rearrangement links TRBV20-1 to TRBJ2-7; D is unresolved. The CDR3 contains 14 residues. Germline-derived CDR1 and CDR2 are DFQATT and SNEGSKA (reference sequence). The V gene lost 1 base and the J gene lost 2 bases, with 12 bases spanning the gap.

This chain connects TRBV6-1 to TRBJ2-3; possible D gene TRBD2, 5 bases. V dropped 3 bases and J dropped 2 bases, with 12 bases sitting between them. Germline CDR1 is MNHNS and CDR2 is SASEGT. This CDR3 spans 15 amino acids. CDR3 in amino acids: CASSEIATTTDTQYF. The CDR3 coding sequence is TGTGCCAGCAGTGAGATAGCGACTACCACAGATACGCAGTATTTT.

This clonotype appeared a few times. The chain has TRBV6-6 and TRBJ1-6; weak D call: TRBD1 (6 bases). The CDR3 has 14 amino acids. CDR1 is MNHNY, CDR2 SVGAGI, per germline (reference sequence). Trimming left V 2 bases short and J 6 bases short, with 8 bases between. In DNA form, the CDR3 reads TGTGCCAGCAGTTACGGACAGAGTAATTCACCCCTCCACTTT. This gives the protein CASSYGQSNSPLHF.

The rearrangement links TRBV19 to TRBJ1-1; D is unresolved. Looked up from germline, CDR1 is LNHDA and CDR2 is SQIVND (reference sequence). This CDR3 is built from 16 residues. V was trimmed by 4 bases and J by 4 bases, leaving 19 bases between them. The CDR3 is CASSNYPGGLSTEAFF. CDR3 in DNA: TGTGCCAGTAGTAATTATCCCGGTGGGTTGAGCACTGAAGCTTTCTTT.

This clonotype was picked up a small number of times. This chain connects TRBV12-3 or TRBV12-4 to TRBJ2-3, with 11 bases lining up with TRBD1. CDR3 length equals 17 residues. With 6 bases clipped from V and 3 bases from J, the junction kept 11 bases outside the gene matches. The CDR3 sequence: CASSRSGTGGYTDTQYF. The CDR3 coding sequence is TGTGCCAGCAGCCGCTCCGGGACAGGGGGTTATACAGATACGCAGTATTTT.